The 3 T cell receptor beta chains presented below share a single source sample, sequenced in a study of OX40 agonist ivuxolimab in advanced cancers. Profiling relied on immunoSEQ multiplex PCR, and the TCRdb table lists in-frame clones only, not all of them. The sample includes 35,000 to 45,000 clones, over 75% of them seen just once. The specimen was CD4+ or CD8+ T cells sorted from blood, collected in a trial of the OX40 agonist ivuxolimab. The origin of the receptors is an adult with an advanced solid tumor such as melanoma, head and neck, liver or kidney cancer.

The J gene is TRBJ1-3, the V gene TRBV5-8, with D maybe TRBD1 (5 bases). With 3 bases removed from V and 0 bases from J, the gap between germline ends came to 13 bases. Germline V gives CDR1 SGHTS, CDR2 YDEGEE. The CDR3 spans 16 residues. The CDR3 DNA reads TGTGCCAGCAGCTCAGGGACTTTCAGCTCTGGAAACACCATATATTTT. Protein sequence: CASSSGTFSSGNTIYF.

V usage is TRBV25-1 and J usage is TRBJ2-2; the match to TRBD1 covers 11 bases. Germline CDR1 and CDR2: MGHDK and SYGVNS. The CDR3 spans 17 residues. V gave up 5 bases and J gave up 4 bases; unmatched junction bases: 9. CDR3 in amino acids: CASSRRDRGEVTGELFF. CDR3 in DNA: TGTGCCAGCAGTCGCCGGGACAGGGGGGAAGTCACCGGGGAGCTGTTTTTT.

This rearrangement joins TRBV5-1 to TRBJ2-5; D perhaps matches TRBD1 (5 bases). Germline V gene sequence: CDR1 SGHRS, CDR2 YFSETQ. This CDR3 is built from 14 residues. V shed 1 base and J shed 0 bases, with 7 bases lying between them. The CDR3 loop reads CASSLQGNQETQYF. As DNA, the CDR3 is TGCGCCAGCAGCTTGCAGGGTAACCAAGAGACCCAGTACTTC.